This record covers a single T cell receptor beta chain. The sample belongs to a study of blood T cell repertoires in COVID-19. Assay used: immunoSEQ multiplex PCR; TCRdb lists only in-frame clones, some missing. The data contain approximately 300,000 clones, roughly nine tenths of them singletons. Per the germline V gene, CDR1 is ENHRY and CDR2 is SYGVKD. The V gene end was trimmed by 9 bases and the J gene end by 0 bases; junction bases not matched to a gene: 13. The CDR3 covers 17 residues. V and J are TRBV10-3 and TRBJ1-3; 8 bases align to TRBD1. The sequenced material came from PBMCs or T cells enriched from blood (not recorded which). The TCR sequence derives from a woman aged 18-35 years who had recovered from COVID-19. The DNA of the CDR3 is TGTGCCATAGCAGACAGGGGACGCCTGACCTCTGGAAACACCATATATTTT. Its translation: CAIADRGRLTSGNTIYF.